Listed here are 25 T cell receptor beta chains from one sample, sequenced in a study of blood T cell repertoires in COVID-19. Method: immunoSEQ multiplex PCR; TCRdb's copy keeps in-frame clones and lacks some. The sample lists roughly 150,000 clones, approximately 90% seen once, with 2% to 3% in the top ten. Sequenced material: peripheral blood. The receptor set was obtained from a woman aged 70 to 79 with acute or convalescent COVID-19.

This chain connects TRBV6-5 to TRBJ2-1, with D possibly TRBD2 on 5 matching bases. CDR1 and CDR2 (germline): MNHEY, SVGAGI. The CDR3 runs 15 residues. Trimming left V 0 bases short and J 6 bases short, with 12 bases between. The CDR3 protein is CASSYSRSRVNEQFF. CDR3 in DNA: TGTGCCAGCAGTTACTCGAGATCGAGGGTCAATGAGCAGTTCTTC.

V gene TRBV7-2 combines with J gene TRBJ1-1; the D gene is possibly TRBD1 (5 bases). The CDR3 has 15 residues. Trimming took off 1 base at V and 5 bases at J, with 14 bases between the two ends. CDR1 SGHTA and CDR2 FQGNSA come from the germline V gene. The CDR3, as DNA: TGTGCCAGCAGCTTAGGTGTCAGGGTATGGACTGAAGCTTTCTTT. Residues: CASSLGVRVWTEAFF.

V and J are TRBV15 and TRBJ2-1; the D gene is possibly TRBD1 (6 bases). The CDR3 is made up of 20 amino acids. V was pared by 0 bases and J by 0 bases, with 21 bases between. Germline V CDR1 and CDR2: LNHNV, YYDKDF (reference sequence). Here the CDR3 reads CATSRDMGALVGTSYNEQFF. The CDR3 bases are TGTGCCACCAGCAGAGATATGGGGGCACTAGTCGGAACCTCCTACAATGAGCAGTTCTTC.

The chain combines TRBV3-1 (or the pseudogene TRBV3-2) with TRBJ1-6; TRBD1 is a possible D gene (5 bases). Germline lookup yields CDR1 LGHDT and CDR2 YNNKEL (reference sequence). CDR3 length: 15 residues. The V gene lost 6 bases and the J gene lost 2 bases, with 11 bases spanning the gap. The chain's CDR3 is CASRHSTAYNSPLHF. The CDR3, as DNA: TGTGCCAGCAGACATTCGACAGCCTATAATTCACCCCTCCACTTT.

The chain is built from TRBV10-1 and TRBJ1-3; the D gene is possibly TRBD1 (5 bases). The germline V gene has CDR1 WNHNN and CDR2 SYGVQD (reference sequence). This CDR3 comprises 14 residues. V lost 5 bases and J lost 1, with 9 bases in between. CDR3 nucleotides: TGCGCCAGCAGTTCTCAGGGATCTGGAAACACCATATATTTT. It yields the protein CASSSQGSGNTIYF.

V is TRBV27 and J is TRBJ2-5; the D gene is possibly TRBD1 (6 bases). V shed 8 bases and J shed 7 bases, with 17 bases lying between them. This CDR3 has 13 residues. Per the germline V gene, CDR1 is MNHEY and CDR2 is SMNVEV (reference sequence). This CDR3 is CASGTGWEGTQYF. The CDR3 DNA reads as TGTGCCAGCGGCACAGGGTGGGAAGGGACCCAGTACTTC.

The chain employs TRBV21-1 and TRBJ1-6; no DNA check was done on the table's D call, TRBD1. TRBV21-1 is tagged as a pseudogene. The CDR3 is made up of 17 amino acids. CDR3 protein: CASSNHAGNLYNSPLHF. The DNA of the CDR3 is TGTGCCAGCAGCAATCACGCAGGGAACCTCTATAATTCACCCCTCCACTTT.

On this clone itself: The junction does not match germline at one end; this may be a read error. J is TRBJ1-2 and V is TRBV7-9, with 10 bases identical to TRBD1. The CDR3 has 13 amino acids. CDR1 is SEHNR and CDR2 is FQNEAQ in the germline V gene (reference sequence). The CDR3 DNA is TGTGCCAGCAGCTTAGCGGGACAGGGGCCACCTCGTTTC. Protein product: CASSLAGQGPPRF.

The chain couples TRBV13 to TRBJ2-7, with 7 bases that match TRBD1. Per germline, CDR1 PRHDT and CDR2 FYEKMQ (reference sequence). The CDR3 has 15 residues. Unmatched junction bases numbered 10, after V lost 5 bases and J lost 3 bases. CDR3 residues: CASSATGAGSYEQYF. CDR3 bases: TGTGCCAGCAGCGCTACAGGGGCCGGTAGCTACGAGCAGTACTTC.

V is TRBV5-8 and J is TRBJ2-5; 8 positions agree with TRBD2. J lost 6 bases, V lost 4 bases, and 8 bases had no gene match. The CDR3 extends over 14 amino acids. Germline CDR1 reads SGHTS; CDR2 reads YDEGEE. The CDR3 region is CASSPGGSGKTQYF. The CDR3 DNA follows: TGTGCCAGCAGCCCGGGGGGGTCCGGAAAGACCCAGTACTTC.

The rearrangement uses TRBV27 and TRBJ1-6, with D uncertain. In germline, CDR1 is MNHEY, CDR2 SMNVEV (reference sequence). This CDR3 comprises 13 residues. With 2 bases removed from V and 8 bases from J, the gap between germline ends came to 7 bases. The CDR3 is CASSLKTDSPLHF. Written as DNA, the CDR3 is TGTGCCAGCAGTTTAAAAACTGATTCACCCCTCCACTTT.

The chain employs TRBV15 and TRBJ2-1; 7 bases fit TRBD1. V was pared by 0 bases and J by 9 bases, with 14 bases of the junction left unmatched. The V gene's germline CDR1 is LNHNV and CDR2 YYDKDF (reference sequence). There are 17 residues in the CDR3. In DNA form, the CDR3 reads TGTGCCACCAGCAGAGATCTCGCGACAGGGAGAAGTGGTGAGCAGTTCTTC. This encodes CATSRDLATGRSGEQFF.

This clone was picked up a small number of times. Compared with germline, one end of the junction differs, possibly owing to a read error. CDR3 in amino acids: CASSSRFPESQVVVF. CDR3 in DNA: TGTGCCAGCAGTTCCCGGTTCCCTGAATCCCAGGTGGTGGTCTTC. The chain carries TRBV6-2 or TRBV6-3 and TRBJ2-1, with D hard to call. Germline V gene lookup returns CDR1 MNHEY and CDR2 SVGEGT. The CDR3 has 15 residues.

Here the CDR3 reads CASSQEGGTGRNTIYF. For the CDR3, the DNA is TGTGCCAGCAGCCAAGAGGGGGGGACAGGGAGAAACACCATATATTTT. The chain couples TRBV3-1 (or the pseudogene TRBV3-2) to TRBJ1-3; 9 nucleotides align to TRBD1. Per the germline V gene, CDR1 is LGHDT and CDR2 is YNNKEL (reference sequence). This CDR3 contains 16 residues. The ends lost 0 bases at V and 5 bases at J; junction bases unmatched: 5.

The chain is built from TRBV23-1 and TRBJ1-2; 9 bases match TRBD1. TRBV23-1 is flagged as an ORF with uncertain function. The CDR3 is 12 amino acids. V lost 10 bases, J lost 7 bases, and 7 bases stayed unmatched. CDR3 sequence reads: CATPGQGIGYTF. DNA of the CDR3: TGCGCCACCCCGGGACAGGGAATTGGCTACACCTTC.

The rearrangement links TRBV19 to TRBJ2-7; the match to TRBD1 covers 10 bases. Germline CDR1 is LNHDA and CDR2 is SQIVND (reference sequence). The CDR3 spans 15 residues. V lost 3 bases to trimming and J lost 8 bases; unmatched junction nucleotides: 10. As DNA, the CDR3 is TGTGCCAGTAGTATTCGGGGACAGGGGAGTTCGAAGCAGTACTTC. Its translation: CASSIRGQGSSKQYF.

The V gene is TRBV29-1, the J gene TRBJ1-1; D possibly corresponds to TRBD1 (6 bases). The length of the CDR3 is 16 residues. Germline V gene lookup returns CDR1 SQVTM and CDR2 ANQGSEA. The V end was cut by 7 bases, the J end by 5 bases, with 26 bases between. CDR3 nucleotides: TGCAGCGCCGCCGGGGGGGGCGTTTTTTTGGGTACTGAAGCTTTCTTT. It is translated as CSAAGGGVFLGTEAFF.

V and J are TRBV7-9 and TRBJ2-7; TRBD2 might be the D (5 bases). The V and J ends lost 1 base and 7 bases respectively, with 17 bases between them. The CDR3 length is 15 residues. CDR1 is SEHNR and CDR2 is FQNEAQ in the germline V gene (reference sequence). CDR3 DNA sequence: TGTGCCAGCAGCTTAGACAGCGGAGTCTTGAGTGAGCAGTACGTC. Translation: CASSLDSGVLSEQYV.

V gene TRBV7-9 combines with J gene TRBJ2-7, with 7 bases that match TRBD1. The CDR3 contains 16 residues. Per germline, CDR1 SEHNR and CDR2 FQNEAQ (reference sequence). J gave up 2 bases and V 5 bases, and 12 bases lay outside the gene matches. The CDR3 loop is CASSNRDSSNPYEQYF. Here the CDR3 DNA reads TGTGCCAGCAGCAATCGGGACAGTAGTAACCCCTACGAGCAGTACTTC.

This chain links TRBV3-1 (or the pseudogene TRBV3-2) with TRBJ1-5; 7 positions match TRBD1. The CDR3 is 15 amino acids. V dropped 0 bases and J dropped 2; count of bases not matched to a gene: 1. Germline lookup yields CDR1 LGHDT and CDR2 YNNKEL (reference sequence). The DNA of the CDR3 is TGTGCCAGCAGCCAAGAGAGGGGGCGCAATCAGCCCCAGCATTTT. Amino acids: CASSQERGRNQPQHF.

The chain has TRBV19 and TRBJ1-2, with D possibly matching TRBD1 (6 bases). Germline assignment: CDR1 LNHDA and CDR2 SQIVND (reference sequence). This CDR3 is built from 14 residues. V lost 3 bases and J lost 8, with 16 bases in between. CDR3 region: CASSIGQGYTGYTF. The CDR3 bases are TGTGCCAGTAGTATCGGGCAGGGGTATACGGGCTACACCTTC.

This chain links TRBV27 with TRBJ2-5, with D possibly matching TRBD2 (6 bases). CDR1 MNHEY and CDR2 SMNVEV come from the germline V gene (reference sequence). The CDR3 is 14 residues long. V was trimmed by 1 base and J by 5 bases, leaving 11 bases between them. Written as DNA, the CDR3 is TGTGCCAGCAGTTTATTCGCGGGGATGGAGACCCAGTACTTC. Its protein product is CASSLFAGMETQYF.

The CDR3 is CASSFSVGQGNTIYF. The CDR3 nucleotides are TGTGCCAGCAGTTTCAGCGTAGGACAGGGAAACACCATATATTTT. V usage is TRBV28 and J usage is TRBJ1-3, with D perhaps TRBD1 (6 bases). Trimming took off 3 bases at V and 4 bases at J, with 13 bases between the two ends. This CDR3 region has 15 residues. Germline CDR1 and CDR2: MDHEN and SYDVKM.

DNA of the CDR3: TGCGCCAGCAGTCCAGGGTTGAGTAATGAAAAACTGTTTTTT. Translating it yields CASSPGLSNEKLFF. This rearrangement joins TRBV5-1 to TRBJ1-4; TRBD1 might be the D (5 bases). The V end was cut by 5 bases, the J end by 4 bases, with 12 bases between. CDR3 length equals 14 residues. From germline, CDR1 is SGHRS and CDR2 YFSETQ.

Only a few counts were recorded for this clone. The V gene is TRBV6-5, the J gene TRBJ1-1, with TRBD1 matching over 7 bases. Germline trimming cut 6 bases from V and 0 bases from J; bases unmatched to any gene: 7. The CDR3 has 15 residues. Germline CDR1 and CDR2: MNHEY and SVGAGI. CDR3 in amino acids: CASRNGQVMNTEAFF. The CDR3 DNA reads TGTGCCAGCAGGAACGGACAGGTGATGAACACTGAAGCTTTCTTT.